Sequencing of this T cell receptor (beta chain) was carried out in a study of blood T cell repertoires in COVID-19. Profiled with immunoSEQ multiplex PCR; TCRdb holds only in-frame clones, not every one. Of roughly 200,000 clones in the sample, under 90% are singletons; the top ten hold roughly 7%. Enrolment of Seattle patients took place during active infection, and they were followed longitudinally. This receptor was taken from an elderly woman with COVID-19, enrolled during active disease. Sequencing was performed on peripheral blood.

CDR3 loop: CASSFRGSGSFSDTQYF. CDR3 DNA: TGTGCCAGCAGCTTCCGAGGTAGCGGGAGCTTCTCAGATACGCAGTATTTT. The J gene is TRBJ2-3, the V gene TRBV11-3; 9 bases align to TRBD2. V lost 3 bases to trimming and J lost 4 bases; unmatched junction nucleotides: 11. This CDR3 comprises 17 residues. CDR1 is SGHNT and CDR2 is YENEEA in the germline V gene.